A selection of T cell receptor beta chains follows, all from one sample in a study of cytomegalovirus exposure and HLA in healthy donors. Profiled with immunoSEQ multiplex PCR; TCRdb holds only in-frame clones, not every one. This table has about 130,000 clones, around 80% appearing once. The sequencing sample was made of PBMCs. The receptors stem from a man between 18 and 35 years old in good health and CMV-seronegative. The CDR3 runs from the conserved cysteine through the conserved F or W. The D gene is left open where the match is weak.

j_gene,v_gene,d_gene,CDR3aa
TRBJ1-3,TRBV7-9,-,CASSSLGGAGNTIYF
TRBJ1-1,TRBV28,-,CASSLSAEAFF
TRBJ1-2,TRBV27,-,CASSLSWGVGGYTF
TRBJ1-6,TRBV6-5,-,CASSYKIAGVSPLHF
TRBJ2-3,TRBV13,TRBD2,CASSRTSGGLAGDGDTQYF
TRBJ1-2,TRBV20-1,-,CSATGNYGYPF
TRBJ2-1,TRBV7-3,TRBD2,CASSQGTSNYNEQFF
TRBJ1-5,TRBV5-6,-,CASSSRRGTYSNQPQHF
TRBJ2-3,TRBV7-2,TRBD2,CASSLMTSGRGVGTQYF
TRBJ2-7,TRBV29-1,-,CSVGGPDRLIPDEQYF
TRBJ1-6,TRBV11-2,-,CASSLVGGGNSPLHF
TRBJ2-5,TRBV7-3,TRBD1,CASSLTQGGRETQYF
TRBJ2-1,TRBV4-2,-,CASSRTEGYEQFF
TRBJ2-7,TRBV29-1,TRBD1,CSVETRDRSSYEQYF
TRBJ2-6,TRBV5-1,TRBD1,CASSSGQGAGGANVLTF
TRBJ2-5,TRBV5-8,TRBD2,CASSFGTSGGQETQYF
TRBJ1-2,TRBV2,-,CASTYRNGGYTF
TRBJ2-1,TRBV11-3,TRBD2,CASSRGGASGSNEQFF
TRBJ2-6,TRBV30,-,CAWYPTGWVTSGANVLTF
TRBJ2-1,TRBV19,TRBD2,CASSISLAGVIPGKGEQFF
TRBJ1-5,TRBV19,-,CASSASGSQPQHF
TRBJ2-1,TRBV6-5,-,CASSYGGSEQFF
TRBJ2-5,TRBV7-3,-,CASSSGGTTQETQYF
TRBJ1-1,TRBV4-2,TRBD1,CASSQGDSTNTEAFF
TRBJ2-7,TRBV7-8,TRBD2,CASSLMRAGASYEQYF
TRBJ2-1,TRBV5-4,-,CASSRVGGSYNEQFF
TRBJ2-7,TRBV5-6,-,CASSFPADEQYF
TRBJ1-2,TRBV6-5,-,CASSLTHRDGYTF
TRBJ2-3,TRBV9,TRBD1,CASSAAGQGIDTQYF
TRBJ2-5,TRBV27,-,CASSFRGAREQYF
TRBJ2-3,TRBV7-3,TRBD1,CASSSQGAISTDTQYF
TRBJ1-2,TRBV27,-,CASSLGGHQPYGYTF
TRBJ1-5,TRBV18,TRBD1,CASSNTGGRDQPQHF